This T cell receptor (beta chain) was captured by sequencing in a study of cytomegalovirus exposure and HLA in healthy donors (dated by TCRdb to 2016 to 2017). The study in broad terms: An earlier analysis of roughly 610 of the donors reported 276 Gb of sequence data and 117 million unique TCR beta sequences obtained from some 200 million T cells. An early release that covered some 640 HLA-typed donors contained approximately 300 gigabases of sequencing data and 65 million to 100 million unique TCR sequences. The genetic ancestry cluster associated with self-reported Caucasian donors included 70% to 85% of the approximately 400 genotyped donors. The study was designed to test whether signatures of past pathogen exposure could be identified by cataloging public T cell receptors. The study profiled the T cell repertoires of 550 to 700 subjects by immunosequencing and related them to cytomegalovirus serostatus. A separate validation cohort of about 110 different subjects was used in addition to the approximately 670-subject first cohort. High-throughput TCR immunosequencing, statistical association of individual TCRs with disease status, and machine learning were combined to predict cytomegalovirus infection status. A later analysis re-examined previously published TCR beta repertoires from more than 650 donors and added high-resolution HLA genotyping to investigate patterns of TCR occurrence. The later analysis used no new phenotypic data to find candidate immune exposures, relying instead on TCR beta sequences and their occurrence across donors. An earlier analysis of 450 to 750 of the donors used high-throughput TCR beta sequencing to judge whether each TCR beta V gene segment behaved as functional or pseudogenic. Donor age, sex, ethnicity and CMV serostatus were compiled alongside the repertoire data. A later genetic analysis used genome-wide SNP genotypes for about 65% of the roughly 670 donors, treating that subset as a discovery cohort. Every discovery cohort repertoire had been produced on one sequencing platform. Both class I and class II loci were covered by HLA typing, at four-digit resolution. The number of donors typed differed by locus, with 629-630 for A, B, C, DRB1 and DQB1, 522 for DQA1, under 610 for DPA1, and about 450 for DPB1. Four to six DR-DQ haplotypes were handled as single units for association and clustering because linkage in the cohort was strong. Across approximately 400 genotyped donors of the cohort, an average of about 240,000 unique TCR beta nucleotide sequences per donor were sequenced, and 15% to 20% of those sequences were non-productive. The paper as a whole reports these results and caveats: Across donors, most TCR sequences were observed very rarely, whereas some public TCRs were present in many individuals. A later analysis found that most CMV-associated TCR beta chains appeared HLA-restricted, with HLA associations seemingly driven largely by CMV exposure. In a later analysis, TCR association rates were found to vary across HLA loci, with the most associated TCRs seen for DRB1 alleles and the fewest for HLA-C alleles. When HLA alleles, especially DR and DQ, strongly co-occurred, attributing TCR associations to individual alleles was difficult. In a later genetic analysis, a missense DCLRE1C variant was associated with V-gene and J-gene trimming of TCR beta chains, and the association was replicated in an independent cohort. Because HLA typing was missing for some donors at each locus, association tests included only the typed subset. CMV serostatus was the only immune exposure information available for the cohort. The sequencing pipeline was judged likely to have produced a cluster of highly shared sequence variants as a technical artifact. The presence/absence analyses assumed that sequencing depth was roughly uniform across donors, and that assumption may not be true. In this cohort, only TCR beta chains were sequenced, and detectable features were limited by the absence of alpha or paired-chain data. Linkage disequilibrium might explain the correlated functional status among segregating V segments, but an unknown experimental factor could not be ruled out. In a later genetic analysis, fewer N-insertions in productive TCRs were reported among donors in an Asian-associated ancestry cluster than the 666-donor mean. In a later analysis, HLA-associated TCR beta chains showed more clonal expansion and lower generation probabilities than non-associated chains that were equally common. In a later analysis, several top co-occurrence clusters were reported to appear linked to parvovirus B19, influenza, CMV and Epstein-Barr virus. It was suggested by the authors that the approach could potentially be generalized to other disease states and immunological phenotypes. In an earlier analysis of over 550 of the donors, most TCR beta V segments were observed in productive rearrangements about 87% or about 30% of the time, broadly matching IMGT annotations. A total of fewer than 200 TCR beta chains were listed by the study as associated with cytomegalovirus. A few of the identified cytomegalovirus-associated TCR beta chains were confirmed in vitro to be specific for cytomegalovirus antigens. Some IMGT-functional V segments, including TRBV6-2 and TRBV6-3, could not be distinguished by the 87-base-pair reads and were therefore excluded. A further reported finding was that TCR beta sequences accurately predicted the HLA-A and HLA-B alleles for most subjects in the first cohort. In a later analysis, more than 15,000 TCR beta sequences were associated with specific HLA alleles at a false discovery rate of 0.05. The classifier was reported to diagnose cytomegalovirus status with high specificity and sensitivity in both the original cohort and the validation cohort. Because counts were too low, more than 15 rarely observed V segments, including chromosome 9 orphons, were left out of the earlier analysis of about 620 of the donors.

With regard to this clone: There is no known antigen for this receptor. One base away there is no much larger clone; base qualities are not given.

The cohort comprised fewer than 700 healthy bone marrow donors. At the time of sampling, every cohort member was nominally healthy, though immune exposures that went unrecorded were likely present. The donor tested CMV seropositive and was one of the 289 seropositive cohort members. A peripheral blood sample was provided by each donor, and peripheral blood mononuclear cells were used for TCR beta sequencing. The Qiagen DNeasy Blood Extraction Kit was used to extract genomic DNA from the blood cell samples. The receptor library was made with the immunoSEQ multiplex PCR assay. For the multiplex PCR, a mixture combining 60 forward primers for TCR Vbeta segments and 13 reverse primers for TCR Jbeta segments was used. Amplification of the CDR3 region of rearranged TCR beta genes was performed with a multiplex PCR assay on genomic DNA. On the Illumina HiSeq System, the amplified TCR beta libraries were sequenced as 87-base-pair reads. Per the authors' processing: Across the roughly 640 repertoires, a later analysis counted about 81 million unique TCR beta chains, about 10 million of which were shared by at least two donors. To remove PCR and sequencing errors, raw reads were error-corrected and collapsed into unique sequences using a nearest-neighbor algorithm that merged closely related sequences. CDR3 sequences were aligned to IMGT reference sequences to assign V, D and J gene segments. For a sequence to be retained, a match of at least six nucleotides to both a V gene segment and a J gene segment was required. A rearrangement was called productive if the CDR3 had no stop codons and remained in frame with V and J, and every other rearrangement was called non-productive. Following IMGT convention, CDR3 was defined as the stretch from the second conserved V-encoded cysteine to the conserved J-encoded phenylalanine. The earlier analysis of approximately 500 of the donors excluded sequences that lacked an unambiguous match to a single V gene segment. An earlier analysis of 550 to 650 of the donors classified V segments as functional when productive rearrangements were above 56.7% and as segregating when the standard deviation between donors was above 5%. A statistical classification framework was built to diagnose cytomegalovirus status from the catalog of TCR beta chain sequences. In a later analysis, V and J genes were assigned by comparing TCR nucleotide sequences against IMGT/GENE-DB human TR gene sequences. In a later analysis, CDR3 sequences and most-parsimonious VDJ recombination scenarios were assigned using the TCRdist pipeline. In a later analysis, each TCR beta chain was defined by its CDR3 amino acid sequence together with its V-gene family, and reads lacking a unique V-gene family were excluded. In a later analysis, 500 to 700 highly shared, low-generation-probability nucleotide sequences were removed to address suspected cross-contamination and a sequencing artifact. A later analysis calculated a clonal expansion index for each public chain from normalized within-repertoire ranks of inferred template counts. In a later analysis, generation probabilities were computed using a VDJ recombination model fitted to out-of-frame rearrangements, and the results were checked against IGoR. In a later analysis, TCR-TCR, TCR-HLA and TCR-CMV co-occurrence was scored with hypergeometric tests, and a repertoire-size bias correction was applied to TCR pairs. To estimate false discovery rates, a later analysis permuted the HLA or CMV assignments 20 times. In a later analysis, co-occurring TCRs were grouped using DBSCAN, with TCRdist sequence similarity added in when clustering inside HLA-allele-positive subsets. For co-occurrence clustering, repertoires with fewer than 30,000 or more than 120,000 public chains were excluded, along with several repertoires with anomalous nucleotide sharing. Sourced from immuneACCESS, this table was stored by TCRdb with only in-frame sequences that have V and J called. A share of the clones is absent; for the studies checked, an unresolved V gene accounts for under half, and the remainder has no known explanation. That table gives V, J and clone size, and the DNA gave D and trimming. Across this sample there are approximately 190,000 clones, with 80% to 90% seen only once. 1.7% of the sample is in the top ten clones.

CDR1 and CDR2, looked up from the germline V gene, are SGHVS and FNYEAQ. Trimming costs V 1 base and J 9 bases, and their ends lie 7 bases apart. The CDR3 has 12 amino acids, counting the end cysteine and phenylalanine. Only the CDR3 DNA stays, 36 bases, in frame from base 1. The clonotype comes from a man aged 35 to 55 in good health and CMV-seropositive. This sequence uses TRBV7-6 and TRBJ2-1; no D gene call is confident. What was sequenced was PBMCs. CDR3 protein: CASSLDWAEQFF. The DNA reads as follows: TGTGCCAGCAGCTTAGATTGGGCTGAGCAGTTCTTC.